Listed here is a single T cell receptor beta chain. This entry belongs to a study of blood T cell repertoires in COVID-19. Study summary: In each case, the material was cDNA or gDNA derived from T cells, B-cell-depleted T cells, or PBMCs.

Enrolment of Seattle patients took place during active infection, and they were followed longitudinally. Authors' processing steps: Scientists estimated how many nucleated cells there were by amplifying reference gene primers. Sequencing used immunoSEQ multiplex PCR; TCRdb keeps in-frame clones, though not all of them. The V and J calls and clone size were taken over from that table, and D and trimming were inferred from the DNA. The data contain roughly 160,000 clones, approximately 86% of them singletons. Trimming removed 6 bases from V and 0 bases from J; junction bases left unmatched: 8. The germline CDR1 and CDR2 sequences are LGHDT and YNNKEL (reference sequence). The CDR3 runs 17 residues.

The receptor's source is a woman aged 80 or older with COVID-19, enrolled during active disease. Sequenced: peripheral blood. This chain uses TRBV3-1 (or the pseudogene TRBV3-2) with TRBJ2-6; 7 bases match TRBD1. The CDR3 DNA reads TGTGCCAGCAGTCTACAGGGGCCCGACTCTGGGGCCAACGTCCTGACTTTC. Translating gives CASSLQGPDSGANVLTF.